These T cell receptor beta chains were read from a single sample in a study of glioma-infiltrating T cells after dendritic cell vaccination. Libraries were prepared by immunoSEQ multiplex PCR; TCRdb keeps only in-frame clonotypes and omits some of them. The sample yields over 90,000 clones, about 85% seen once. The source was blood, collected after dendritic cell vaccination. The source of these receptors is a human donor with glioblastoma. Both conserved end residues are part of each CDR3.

CASSFFTQETQYF	TRBV5-1	TRBJ2-5
CASSLDREGQPQHF	TRBV5-8	TRBJ1-5
CASSGTVYGYTF	TRBV7-2	TRBJ1-2
CASSRATDTQYF	TRBV5-1	TRBJ2-3
CASSPDPGQGSYGYTF	TRBV5-1	TRBJ1-2
CAWRTGGNTPQHF	TRBV30	TRBJ1-5
CALDRTGGTEAFF	TRBV30	TRBJ1-1
CATQPLTSDYGYTF	TRBV6-5	TRBJ1-2
CASTDFLDRHHRGGYTF	TRBV28	TRBJ1-2
CASSWETREKLFF	TRBV28	TRBJ1-4
CASSLGVDRAGNTIYF	TRBV5-1	TRBJ1-3
CAGKTGSETQYF	TRBV6-1	TRBJ2-5
CASSPTRSTEAFF	TRBV18	TRBJ1-1
CASSFGGTGELFF	TRBV7-9	TRBJ2-2
CASSVGLAGVYEQYF	TRBV9	TRBJ2-7